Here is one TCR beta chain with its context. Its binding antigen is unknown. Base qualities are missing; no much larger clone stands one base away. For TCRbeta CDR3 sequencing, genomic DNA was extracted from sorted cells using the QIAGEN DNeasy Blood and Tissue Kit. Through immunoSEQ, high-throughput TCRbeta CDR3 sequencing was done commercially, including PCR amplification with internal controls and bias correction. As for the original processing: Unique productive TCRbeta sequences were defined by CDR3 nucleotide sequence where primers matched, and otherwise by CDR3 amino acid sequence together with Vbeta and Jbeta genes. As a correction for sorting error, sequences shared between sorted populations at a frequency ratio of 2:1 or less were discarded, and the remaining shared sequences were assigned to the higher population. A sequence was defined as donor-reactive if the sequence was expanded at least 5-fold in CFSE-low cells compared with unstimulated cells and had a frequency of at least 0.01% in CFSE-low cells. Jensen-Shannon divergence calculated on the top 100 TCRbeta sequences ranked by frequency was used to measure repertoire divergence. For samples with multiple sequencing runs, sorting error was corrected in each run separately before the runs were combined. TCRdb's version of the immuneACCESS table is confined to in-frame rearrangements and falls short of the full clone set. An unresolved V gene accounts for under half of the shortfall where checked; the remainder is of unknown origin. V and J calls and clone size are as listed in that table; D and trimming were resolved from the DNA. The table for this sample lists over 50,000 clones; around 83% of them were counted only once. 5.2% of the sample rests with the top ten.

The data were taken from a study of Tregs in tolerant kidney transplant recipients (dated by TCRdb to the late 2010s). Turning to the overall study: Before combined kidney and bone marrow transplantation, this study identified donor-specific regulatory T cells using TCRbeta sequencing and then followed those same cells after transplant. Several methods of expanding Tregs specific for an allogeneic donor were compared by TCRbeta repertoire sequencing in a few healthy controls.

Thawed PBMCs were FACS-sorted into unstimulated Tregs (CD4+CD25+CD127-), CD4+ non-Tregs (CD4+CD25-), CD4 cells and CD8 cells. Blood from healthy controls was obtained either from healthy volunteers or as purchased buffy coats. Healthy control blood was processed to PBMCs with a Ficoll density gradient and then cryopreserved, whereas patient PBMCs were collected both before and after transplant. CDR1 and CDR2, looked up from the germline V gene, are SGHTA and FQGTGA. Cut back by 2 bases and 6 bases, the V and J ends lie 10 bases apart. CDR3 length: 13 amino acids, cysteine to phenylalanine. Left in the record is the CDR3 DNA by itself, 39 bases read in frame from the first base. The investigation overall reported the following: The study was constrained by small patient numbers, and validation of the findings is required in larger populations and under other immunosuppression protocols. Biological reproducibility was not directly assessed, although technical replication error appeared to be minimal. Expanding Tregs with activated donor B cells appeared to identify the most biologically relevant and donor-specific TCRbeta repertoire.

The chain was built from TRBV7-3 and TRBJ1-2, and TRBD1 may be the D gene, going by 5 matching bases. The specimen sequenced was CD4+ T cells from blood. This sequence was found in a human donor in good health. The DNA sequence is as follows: TGTGCCAGCAGCTTATGGTCGGGGGATGGCTACACCTTC. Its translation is CASSLWSGDGYTF.